This TCR beta chain was found in a study of cytomegalovirus exposure and HLA in healthy donors. In the PCR, 60 Vbeta and 13 Jbeta primers were used. TCRdb keeps only in-frame clones here, not all; method: immunoSEQ multiplex PCR. This sample's table reports 150,000 or so clones. Germline CDR1 is SGHAT and CDR2 is FQNNGV. CDR3 size: 15 residues. Trimming stripped 0 bases from V and 5 bases from J, with 13 bases between. V and J are TRBV11-2 and TRBJ1-2; the D is unclear. This receptor was identified in a woman aged 50 to 60 in good health and CMV-seronegative. What was sequenced was PBMCs. CDR3 sequence reads: CASSLDRVASYGYTF. The CDR3 coding sequence is TGTGCCAGCAGCTTAGATCGTGTGGCATCTTATGGCTACACCTTC. Based on the CDR3 plus reference TRBV11-2 and TRBJ1-2, the full variable domain is EAGVAQSPRYKIIEKRQSVAFWCNPISGHATLYWYQQILGQGPKLLIQFQNNGVVDDSQLPKDRFSAERLKGVDSTLKIQPAKLEDSAVYLCASSLDRVASYGYTFGSGTRLTVV.